The rows below give T cell receptor beta chains drawn from one sample of a study of cytomegalovirus exposure and HLA in healthy donors. TCRdb keeps only in-frame clones here, not all; method: immunoSEQ multiplex PCR. Of roughly 140,000 clones in the sample, approximately 68% were seen once. Source material: PBMCs. Receptors were obtained from a man aged 55 to 70 in good health and CMV-seronegative. CDR3s include the opening cysteine and the closing phenylalanine or tryptophan. The D gene is left open where the match is weak. Only part of the rows carry a size: once, few, many, or a class if the clone is expanded.

V	J	size	D	CDR3	DNA
TRBV5-1	TRBJ1-1	NA	TRBD1	CASSLDGQGVMNTEAFF	TGCGCCAGCAGCTTGGATGGACAGGGGGTCATGAACACTGAAGCTTTCTTT
TRBV7-3	TRBJ2-1	NA	NA	CASSFGGPENNEQFF	TGTGCCAGCAGCTTCGGGGGACCCGAAAACAATGAGCAGTTCTTC
TRBV5-6	TRBJ1-5	NA	NA	CASSGQPGQPQHF	TGTGCCAGCAGCGGACAGCCGGGGCAGCCCCAGCATTTT
TRBV19	TRBJ2-7	few	NA	CASSIAGYEQYF	TGTGCCAGTAGTATCGCGGGGTACGAGCAGTACTTC
TRBV27	TRBJ2-7	once	TRBD2	CASSPAASGSYEQYF	TGTGCCAGCAGTCCTGCCGCTAGCGGGAGTTACGAGCAGTACTTC
TRBV4-1	TRBJ1-5	NA	NA	CASSQETSGRRSQHF	TGCGCCAGCAGCCAAGAGACGTCAGGCCGTCGGTCCCAGCATTTT
TRBV27	TRBJ1-1	NA	TRBD1	CASSPDRGWTEAFF	TGTGCCAGCAGCCCGGACAGGGGTTGGACTGAAGCTTTCTTT
TRBV15	TRBJ2-7	few	NA	CATSDRRSSYEQYF	TGTGCCACCAGCGATCGCCGTAGCTCCTACGAGCAGTACTTC
TRBV6-1	TRBJ2-7	NA	TRBD2	CASSATSGDRYEQYF	TGTGCCAGCAGTGCTACTAGCGGGGATCGATACGAGCAGTACTTC
TRBV4-3	TRBJ2-7	NA	NA	CASSQDDDRRYEQYF	TGCGCCAGCAGCCAAGATGACGACAGGAGGTACGAGCAGTACTTC
TRBV10-2	TRBJ2-1	NA	TRBD2	CASTRGPTSGSDNEQFF	TGCGCCAGCACCCGAGGACCGACTAGCGGGAGCGACAATGAGCAGTTCTTC
TRBV7-2	TRBJ1-4	few	NA	CASSLDNSINEKLFF	TGTGCCAGCAGCTTAGACAACAGTATTAATGAAAAACTGTTTTTT
TRBV28	TRBJ2-5	NA	TRBD1	CASERTGGEGTQYF	TGTGCCAGCGAGCGGACAGGGGGCGAGGGGACCCAGTACTTC
TRBV11-2	TRBJ2-1	NA	NA	CASTLSFGGKDEQFF	TGTGCCAGCACACTCTCCTTCGGCGGGAAGGATGAGCAGTTCTTC
TRBV7-3	TRBJ1-3	NA	NA	CASSPQDSGNTIYF	TGTGCCAGCAGCCCACAGGACTCTGGAAACACCATATATTTT
TRBV7-3	TRBJ2-1	once	TRBD1	CASSSYRGTSNEQFF	TGTGCCAGCAGCTCGTACAGGGGTACGAGCAATGAGCAGTTCTTC
TRBV30	TRBJ2-2	NA	NA	CAWTGLNTGELFF	TGTGCCTGGACGGGACTTAACACCGGGGAGCTGTTTTTT
TRBV6-5	TRBJ1-1	NA	NA	CASSIQGLGTEAFF	TGTGCCAGCAGCATCCAGGGATTGGGCACTGAAGCTTTCTTT
TRBV7-9	TRBJ1-2	NA	TRBD1	CASSFADRVRAGYTF	TGTGCCAGCAGCTTTGCGGACAGGGTGAGGGCTGGCTACACCTTC
TRBV5-6	TRBJ2-3	NA	TRBD1	CASKLETGPGADTQYF	TGTGCCAGCAAATTAGAGACAGGGCCGGGTGCAGATACGCAGTATTTT
TRBV5-6	TRBJ2-7	NA	NA	CASSLVRTDPYEQYF	TGTGCCAGCAGCTTGGTTAGGACAGACCCCTACGAGCAGTACTTC
TRBV5-6	TRBJ1-2	NA	TRBD1	CASSLLSGQGHGYTF	TGTGCCAGCAGCTTGCTTTCGGGACAGGGCCATGGCTACACCTTC
TRBV7-6	TRBJ2-5	NA	TRBD1	CASSLGQGVGNLYF	TGTGCCAGCAGCTTAGGACAGGGTGTAGGGAACTTGTACTTC
TRBV19	TRBJ2-7	NA	TRBD1	CASSTDRGLFEQYF	TGTGCCAGTAGTACCGACAGGGGCCTATTCGAGCAGTACTTC
TRBV10-1	TRBJ2-7	NA	TRBD2	CASNELAGSEQYF	TGCGCCAGCAACGAACTAGCGGGTAGCGAGCAGTACTTC
TRBV27	TRBJ2-6	NA	TRBD1	CASRLGQGVSGANVLTF	TGTGCCAGCAGATTGGGACAGGGTGTATCTGGGGCCAACGTCCTGACTTTC
TRBV28	TRBJ2-7	NA	NA	CASTRQAGTGYEQYF	TGTGCCAGCACCCGACAAGCCGGGACTGGCTACGAGCAGTACTTC
TRBV27	TRBJ2-1	few	TRBD1	CASSPPGTGVYNEQFF	TGTGCCAGCAGCCCCCCCGGGACAGGGGTCTACAATGAGCAGTTCTTC
TRBV29-1	TRBJ2-1	NA	TRBD1	CSVARDRGNGEQFF	TGCAGCGTTGCCCGGGACAGGGGCAATGGGGAGCAGTTCTTC
TRBV5-1	TRBJ2-1	NA	TRBD2	CASSFLPSGGDNEQFF	TGCGCCAGCAGCTTCTTACCTAGCGGGGGGGACAATGAGCAGTTCTTC
TRBV11-2	TRBJ2-7	NA	NA	CASSLLGVADEQYF	TGTGCCAGCAGCTTACTAGGTGTAGCCGACGAGCAGTACTTC
TRBV7-2	TRBJ1-5	few	NA	CASSLRAGFNQPQHF	TGTGCCAGCAGCTTAAGGGCAGGGTTTAATCAGCCCCAGCATTTT
TRBV27	TRBJ2-5	NA	NA	CASRSLAYQETQYF	TGTGCCAGCAGGTCGCTAGCGTACCAAGAGACCCAGTACTTC
TRBV30	TRBJ1-1	NA	NA	CAWSGGSGTQNTEAFF	TGTGCCTGGAGTGGGGGCTCCGGGACACAGAACACTGAAGCTTTCTTT
TRBV19	TRBJ2-3	few	TRBD1	CASSIWQGAGTDTQYF	TGTGCCAGTAGTATTTGGCAGGGGGCTGGCACAGATACGCAGTATTTT
TRBV7-2	TRBJ2-1	few	NA	CASSLGGGQPYNEQFF	TGTGCCAGCAGCTTAGGAGGAGGCCAACCCTACAATGAGCAGTTCTTC
TRBV19	TRBJ1-1	NA	NA	CASSISSERGTEAFF	TGTGCCAGTAGTATTTCAAGCGAAAGAGGCACTGAAGCTTTCTTT
TRBV28	TRBJ2-5	NA	TRBD2	CASSFSSGMVETQYF	TGTGCCAGCAGTTTTTCTAGCGGGATGGTAGAGACCCAGTACTTC
TRBV19	TRBJ2-2	NA	TRBD2	CASRGLAGAPGELFF	TGTGCCAGTAGAGGACTAGCGGGAGCCCCCGGGGAGCTGTTTTTT
TRBV11-2	TRBJ1-1	NA	TRBD1	CASSPGGYTEAFF	TGTGCCAGCAGCCCAGGGGGGTACACTGAAGCTTTCTTT
TRBV27	TRBJ1-1	NA	NA	CASSPSTETEAFF	TGTGCCAGCAGTCCATCGACAGAAACTGAAGCTTTCTTT
TRBV29-1	TRBJ1-5	NA	NA	CSAAEDSLQHF	TGCAGCGCCGCTGAGGACAGCCTGCAGCATTTT
TRBV6-1	TRBJ1-2	once	TRBD1	CASSEARDSYGYTF	TGTGCCAGCAGTGAAGCGAGGGACAGCTATGGCTACACCTTC
TRBV4-1	TRBJ2-2	NA	TRBD2	CASSQAPGLAGEKGGELFF	TGCGCCAGCAGCCAAGCCCCGGGACTAGCGGGAGAAAAGGGCGGGGAGCTGTTTTTT
TRBV5-6	TRBJ1-3	NA	NA	CASSLGDTIYF	TGTGCCAGCAGCTTAGGGGACACCATATATTTT
TRBV28	TRBJ2-2	NA	TRBD2	CATPLAGSNTGELFF	TGTGCCACCCCCCTAGCGGGGTCGAACACCGGGGAGCTGTTTTTT
TRBV9	TRBJ2-3	NA	NA	CASSRAGPPDGTQYF	TGTGCCAGCAGCCGTGCGGGACCGCCAGATGGTACGCAGTATTTT
TRBV11-2	TRBJ2-7	NA	NA	CASSLQVNSYEQYF	TGTGCCAGCAGCTTACAGGTAAACTCCTACGAGCAGTACTTC
TRBV29-1	TRBJ1-2	NA	TRBD1	CSVGRVQGAFGGYTF	TGCAGCGTTGGGCGGGTCCAGGGGGCATTTGGCGGCTACACCTTC
TRBV9	TRBJ1-6	NA	NA	CASSVAPEGSPLHF	TGTGCCAGCAGCGTAGCGCCAGAGGGTTCACCCCTCCACTTT
TRBV4-3	TRBJ2-2	NA	TRBD2	CASSQGLAGSLESGELFF	TGCGCCAGCAGCCAGGGACTAGCGGGAAGTCTAGAGTCCGGGGAGCTGTTTTTT
TRBV6-1	TRBJ1-1	NA	TRBD1	CASSDTGQGDTEAFF	TGTGCCAGCAGCGATACCGGACAGGGCGACACTGAAGCTTTCTTT
TRBV28	TRBJ2-7	once	NA	CASSLSAGLSYEQYF	TGTGCCAGCAGTTTATCGGCGGGACTGTCCTACGAGCAGTACTTC
TRBV11-2	TRBJ2-3	NA	NA	CASSFFTSTDTQYF	TGTGCCAGCAGCTTTTTTACTAGCACAGATACGCAGTATTTT
TRBV7-6	TRBJ2-7	NA	TRBD2	CASSFRLAGGPETAYEQYF	TGTGCCAGCAGCTTCAGACTAGCGGGAGGGCCAGAAACAGCCTACGAGCAGTACTTC